Presented here are 29 T cell receptor beta chains from one specimen sequenced in a study of blood T cell repertoires in COVID-19 (dated by TCRdb to the early 2020s). Library creation used the immunoSEQ multiplex PCR assay. Drawn from immuneACCESS, this table holds only the in-frame rearrangements with V and J called that TCRdb kept. Clones are partly lost; checked studies trace under half to an unresolved V gene and leave the rest unexplained. The sample records about 82,000 clones, more than 75% of which are singletons. 6.5% to 8.5% of the sample lies in the top ten. Sequencing was carried out using peripheral blood. All receptors derive from a middle-aged man with active or convalescent COVID-19.

The V call is TRBV28, the J call TRBJ2-4, with D perhaps TRBD2 (5 bases). Trimming pared 2 bases from V and 4 bases from J, leaving 12 bases between. The CDR3 runs 15 residues. Germline-derived CDR1 and CDR2 are MDHEN and SYDVKM. CDR3 DNA: TGTGCCAGCAGTTTAGATCTAGCATTGAAAAACATTCAGTACTTC. Protein: CASSLDLALKNIQYF. The full variable domain, completed using reference TRBV28 and TRBJ2-4, is DVKVTQSSRYLVKRTGEKVFLECVQDMDHENMFWYRQDPGLGLRLIYFSYDVKMKEKGDIPEGYSVSREKKERFSLILESASTNQTSMYLCASSLDLALKNIQYFGAGTRLSVL.

The chain recombines TRBV5-5 with TRBJ1-1, with 9 bases aligning to TRBD1. This CDR3 has 15 amino acids. Germline CDR1 SGHKS, CDR2 YYEKEE (reference sequence). V was pared by 4 bases and J by 2 bases, with 6 bases of the junction left unmatched. The CDR3 loop reads CASSAHRGHNTEAFF. Written as DNA, the CDR3 is TGTGCCAGCAGCGCCCACAGGGGGCATAACACTGAAGCTTTCTTT.

The chain links TRBV2 to TRBJ1-3; no firm D call. The germline CDR1 and CDR2 sequences are SNHLY and FYNNEI. Trimming cost V 5 bases and J 0 bases, with 14 bases left between them. This CDR3 comprises 16 residues. CDR3 sequence: CASSPGWANSGNTIYF. For the CDR3, the DNA is TGTGCCAGCAGTCCTGGATGGGCGAACTCTGGAAACACCATATATTTT. Based on the CDR3 plus reference TRBV2 and TRBJ1-3, the full variable domain is EPEVTQTPSHQVTQMGQEVILRCVPISNHLYFYWYRQILGQKVEFLVSFYNNEISEKSEIFDDQFSVERPDGSNFTLKIRSTKLEDSAMYFCASSPGWANSGNTIYFGEGSWLTVV.

In this sample, this clone turned up a few times. V usage is TRBV6-6 and J usage is TRBJ1-5, with TRBD1 matching over 8 bases. The CDR3 contains 13 residues. V lost 6 bases to trimming and J lost 4 bases; unmatched junction nucleotides: 2. CDR1 is MNHNY, CDR2 SVGAGI, per germline (reference sequence). The CDR3 DNA is TGTGCCAGCAGGAGACAGGGGAATCAGCCCCAGCATTTT. This translates into CASRRQGNQPQHF.

V gene TRBV5-1 combines with J gene TRBJ2-7; 8 bases map to TRBD1. J gave up 0 bases and V 3 bases, and 5 bases lay outside the gene matches. This CDR3 is 15 amino acids long. Germline CDR1 SGHRS, CDR2 YFSETQ. The CDR3 here is CASSSGTGSSYEQYF. CDR3 in DNA: TGCGCCAGCAGCTCGGGGACAGGATCCTCCTACGAGCAGTACTTC.

The V call is TRBV5-1, the J call TRBJ2-2; possibly TRBD2 for D (6 bases). The germline CDR1 and CDR2 sequences are SGHRS and YFSETQ. The ends were cut back, 0 bases at V and 5 bases at J, with 14 bases in the middle. The CDR3 consists of 16 residues. CDR3 sequence (DNA): TGCGCCAGCAGCTTGGAGGAGGGAATCGGTACCGGGGAGCTGTTTTTT. Protein: CASSLEEGIGTGELFF.

This CDR3 is CASSLAAGGDYEQYV. In nucleotides, the CDR3 is TGCGCCAGCAGCTTGGCGGCAGGGGGAGACTACGAGCAGTACGTC. The chain couples TRBV5-1 to TRBJ2-7; TRBD1 aligns across 7 bases. The CDR3 extends over 15 amino acids. Germline V gene lookup returns CDR1 SGHRS and CDR2 YFSETQ. V dropped 0 bases and J dropped 3; count of bases not matched to a gene: 6.

This clone was counted only a few times. The V gene is TRBV5-1, the J gene TRBJ2-5, with 8 bases lining up with TRBD1. With 4 bases clipped from V and 5 bases from J, the junction kept 4 bases outside the gene matches. Looked up from germline, CDR1 is SGHRS and CDR2 is YFSETQ. CDR3 size: 13 residues. CDR3 nucleotides: TGCGCCAGCAGCCAGGGGGCAAGGGAGACCCAGTACTTC. Protein: CASSQGARETQYF.

The chain couples TRBV28 to TRBJ1-5, with 7 nucleotides matching TRBD1. This CDR3 contains 15 residues. J was trimmed by 1 base and V by 6 bases; bases with no gene match: 6. CDR1 is MDHEN and CDR2 is SYDVKM in the germline V gene. The CDR3 spells CASRVGGQSNQPQHF. The CDR3, as DNA: TGTGCCAGCAGGGTCGGGGGACAGAGCAATCAGCCCCAGCATTTT.

This clone was counted a single time. The gene calls are TRBV7-9 and TRBJ1-2; 11 bases align to TRBD1. CDR3 length: 15 residues. Germline V CDR1 and CDR2: SEHNR, FQNEAQ (reference sequence). Trimming removed 2 bases from V and 7 bases from J; junction bases left unmatched: 6. The CDR3 DNA follows: TGTGCCAGCAGCTTAAGTGAAGGACAGGGGGCTGGCTACACCTTC. Amino acids: CASSLSEGQGAGYTF.

This clone has only one observation. The J gene is TRBJ1-2, the V gene TRBV24-1; 7 nucleotides agree with TRBD1. Trimming took 6 bases from V and 6 from J; bases not matched to a gene: 3. CDR3 size: 12 residues. Germline values: CDR1 KGHDR, CDR2 SFDVKD. The CDR3 DNA reads as TGTGCCACCAGTTCAACAGGGGATGGCTACACCTTC. Protein: CATSSTGDGYTF.

The V call is TRBV21-1, the J call TRBJ2-3; the table's TRBD2 call for D was not verified on the DNA. TRBV21-1 is a known pseudogene. CDR3 length: 13 residues. CDR3 region: CARDNSATDTQYF. CDR3 in DNA: TGTGCCAGAGATAATAGTGCCACAGATACGCAGTATTTT.

The V and J genes are TRBV4-1 and TRBJ2-2; TRBD1 is a possible D gene (5 bases). Deletions cut 4 bases from V and 1 base from J, with 10 bases between. Germline CDR1 and CDR2: MGHRA and YSYEKL. This CDR3 spans 15 amino acids. The CDR3 sequence: CASSRPTVNTGELFF. In nucleotides, the CDR3 is TGCGCCAGCAGCCGCCCGACAGTGAACACCGGGGAGCTGTTTTTT.

The rearrangement joins TRBV6-2 or TRBV6-3 to TRBJ2-1, with 7 nucleotides matching TRBD2. This CDR3 comprises 15 residues. Losses at the gene ends were 2 bases for V and 7 bases for J; bases not matched to a gene: 8. Germline assignment: CDR1 MNHEY and CDR2 SVGEGT. As DNA, the CDR3 is TGTGCCAGCAGTTACGGAGGGACTAAGTCTAATGAGCAGTTCTTC. It encodes CASSYGGTKSNEQFF.

The chain recombines TRBV3-1 (or the pseudogene TRBV3-2) with TRBJ2-1; the D gene is possibly TRBD1 (6 bases). V shed 4 bases and J shed 4 bases, with 14 bases lying between them. This CDR3 comprises 15 residues. CDR1 is LGHDT and CDR2 is YNNKEL in the germline V gene (reference sequence). CDR3 amino acids: CASSPTGQRYNEQFF. Written as DNA, the CDR3 is TGTGCCAGCAGCCCAACCGGACAGAGATACAATGAGCAGTTCTTC.

In nucleotides, the CDR3 is TGCGCCAGCAGCTTTCGACAGGGCACAGATACGCAGTATTTT. Encoded protein: CASSFRQGTDTQYF. V and J are TRBV5-1 and TRBJ2-3; weak D call: TRBD1 (6 bases). Germline V lookup: CDR1 SGHRS, CDR2 YFSETQ. The length of the CDR3 is 14 residues. Trimming removed 2 bases at V and 1 base at J, with 8 bases between.

This clone was seen more than once but under ten times. The genes are TRBV4-1 and TRBJ1-4; 9 bases are a match to TRBD1. The CDR3 has 18 amino acids. Unmatched junction bases numbered 10, after V lost 1 base and J lost 4 bases. The germline gives CDR1 MGHRA, CDR2 YSYEKL. CDR3 protein: CASSQVGDRERSNEKLFF. The CDR3 DNA follows: TGCGCCAGCAGCCAAGTTGGGGACAGGGAGAGGAGTAATGAAAAACTGTTTTTT.

The chain employs TRBV27 and TRBJ1-1; 7 bases agree with TRBD1. The V gene's germline CDR1 is MNHEY and CDR2 SMNVEV (reference sequence). V was clipped by 3 bases and J by 11 bases; unmatched bases: 6. The CDR3 totals 12 residues. In nucleotides, the CDR3 is TGTGCCAGCAGTTTGACAGGGCGTCAGGCTTTCTTT. Amino acids: CASSLTGRQAFF.

The chain is built from TRBV6-6 and TRBJ1-2; maybe TRBD1 (5 bases). The CDR3 covers 15 residues. The V and J ends lost 6 bases and 1 base respectively, with 15 bases between them. The germline gives CDR1 MNHNY, CDR2 SVGAGI (reference sequence). This CDR3 is CASRTGTENNYGYTF. Here the CDR3 DNA reads TGTGCCAGCAGGACCGGGACTGAGAATAACTATGGCTACACCTTC.

The chain carries TRBV7-7 and TRBJ2-5, with a weak D call TRBD1 (5 bases). The V and J ends lost 1 base and 5 bases respectively, with 14 bases between them. The CDR3 runs to 15 residues. Germline assignment: CDR1 SSHAT and CDR2 FNYEAQ (reference sequence). CDR3 bases: TGTGCCAGCAGCTTAGATCAGGGTAAACCGGAGACCCAGTACTTC. This encodes CASSLDQGKPETQYF. The whole variable domain, filled in from reference TRBV7-7 and TRBJ2-5, reads GAGVSQSPRYKVTKRGQDVTLRCDPISSHATLYWYQQALGQGPEFLTYFNYEAQPDKSGLPSDRFSAERPEGSISTLTIQRTEQRDSAMYRCASSLDQGKPETQYFGPGTRLLVL.

V usage is TRBV14 and J usage is TRBJ2-5; no clear D. The CDR3 is 13 amino acids. Per the germline V gene, CDR1 is SGHDN and CDR2 is FVKESK. V lost 1 base and J lost 7, with 10 bases in between. The CDR3 loop reads CASSQGSLGTQYF. The CDR3 DNA follows: TGTGCCAGCAGCCAAGGATCTCTCGGGACCCAGTACTTC.

This rearrangement joins TRBV28 to TRBJ1-3; perhaps TRBD1 as D (5 bases). Germline-derived CDR1 and CDR2 are MDHEN and SYDVKM. This CDR3 has 13 amino acids. Trimming removed 6 bases at V and 9 bases at J, with 15 bases between. The CDR3 is CASRPTGSGTIYF. The CDR3 DNA reads TGTGCCAGCAGACCTACAGGTTCGGGCACCATATATTTT. Together with reference TRBV28 and TRBJ1-3, the CDR3 gives the full variable domain: DVKVTQSSRYLVKRTGEKVFLECVQDMDHENMFWYRQDPGLGLRLIYFSYDVKMKEKGDIPEGYSVSREKKERFSLILESASTNQTSMYLCASRPTGSGTIYFGEGSWLTVV.

The chain is built from TRBV7-8 and TRBJ1-3, with 10 positions matching TRBD1. The CDR3 runs to 16 residues. Germline CDR1 and CDR2: SGHVS and FQNEAQ. Trimming removed 2 bases from V and 1 base from J; junction bases left unmatched: 2. This CDR3 is CASSLRDRGSGNTIYF. The CDR3 nucleotides read TGTGCCAGCAGCTTACGGGACAGGGGTTCTGGAAACACCATATATTTT.

This chain uses TRBV7-8 with TRBJ1-2; D not resolved. V gave up 4 bases and J gave up 8 bases, with 11 bases separating them. This CDR3 region has 12 residues. CDR1 and CDR2 from the germline V gene are SGHVS and FQNEAQ. The CDR3 sequence: CASSSVGSGYTF. Written as DNA, the CDR3 is TGTGCCAGCAGCTCGGTCGGGAGCGGCTACACCTTC.

V and J are TRBV7-2 and TRBJ2-5; D is possibly TRBD2 (5 bases). The CDR3 has 13 amino acids. The V and J ends lost 5 bases and 0 bases respectively, with 7 bases between them. Per germline, CDR1 SGHTA and CDR2 FQGNSA. CDR3 DNA: TGTGCCAGCAGCCGGGGTGACCAAGAGACCCAGTACTTC. Translating it yields CASSRGDQETQYF. The whole variable domain, remainder taken from reference TRBV7-2 and TRBJ2-5, is GAGVSQSPSNKVTEKGKDVELRCDPISGHTALYWYRQSLGQGLEFLIYFQGNSAPDKSGLPSDRFSAERTGGSVSTLTIQRTQQEDSAVYLCASSRGDQETQYFGPGTRLLVL.

The V call is TRBV27, the J call TRBJ2-3; TRBD2 agrees at 11 bases. V lost 6 bases to trimming and J lost 5 bases; unmatched junction nucleotides: 10. CDR3 length: 16 residues. Looked up from germline, CDR1 is MNHEY and CDR2 is SMNVEV (reference sequence). The DNA of the CDR3 is TGTGCCAGCAGCCCCAGTAGCGGGGGGGATAGAGATACGCAGTATTTT. This translates into CASSPSSGGDRDTQYF.

This clone was detected a few times. The chain's CDR3 is CASSLRDISTDTQYF. The CDR3 region has the DNA TGTGCCAGCAGCTTACGTGACATCAGCACAGATACGCAGTATTTT. The chain joins TRBV7-9 to TRBJ2-3, with unresolved D. V was clipped by 2 bases and J by 0 bases, with 9 bases between them. CDR1 is SEHNR, CDR2 FQNEAQ, per germline (reference sequence). The CDR3 contains 15 residues. The full variable domain, its missing parts supplied by reference TRBV7-9 and TRBJ2-3, is DTGVSQNPRHKITKRGQNVTFRCDPISEHNRLYWYRQTLGQGPEFLTYFQNEAQLEKSRLLSDRFSAERPKGSFSTLEIQRTEQGDSAMYLCASSLRDISTDTQYFGPGTRLTVL.

This rearrangement joins TRBV10-3 to TRBJ2-1; D uncertain. V was shortened by 4 bases and J by 6 bases, with 13 bases between the two germline ends. Germline CDR1 is ENHRY and CDR2 is SYGVKD. CDR3 size: 14 residues. DNA for the CDR3: TGTGCCATCAGTGGTCTCGAGAGAGGCAATGAGCAGTTCTTC. This translates into CAISGLERGNEQFF.

The chain recombines TRBV10-3 with TRBJ2-3, with TRBD1 matching over 9 bases. This CDR3 contains 15 residues. V lost 6 bases and J lost 5; bases outside the gene matches: 9. Germline loops: CDR1 ENHRY, CDR2 SYGVKD. The CDR3 reads CAIRLATGGQDTQYF. In DNA form, the CDR3 reads TGTGCCATCAGGTTGGCGACAGGGGGACAAGATACGCAGTATTTT.